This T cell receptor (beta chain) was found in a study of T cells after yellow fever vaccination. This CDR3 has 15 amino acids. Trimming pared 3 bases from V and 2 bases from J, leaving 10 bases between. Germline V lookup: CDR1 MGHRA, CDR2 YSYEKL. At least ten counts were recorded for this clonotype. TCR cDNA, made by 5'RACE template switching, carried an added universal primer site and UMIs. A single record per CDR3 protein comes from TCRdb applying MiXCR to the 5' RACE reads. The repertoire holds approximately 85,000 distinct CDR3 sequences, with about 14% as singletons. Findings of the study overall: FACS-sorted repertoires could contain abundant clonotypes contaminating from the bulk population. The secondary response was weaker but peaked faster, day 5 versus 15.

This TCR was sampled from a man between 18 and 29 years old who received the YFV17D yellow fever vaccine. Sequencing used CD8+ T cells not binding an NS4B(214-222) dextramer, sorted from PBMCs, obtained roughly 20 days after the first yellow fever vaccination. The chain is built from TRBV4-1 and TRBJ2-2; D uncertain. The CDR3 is CASSQLSDNTGELFF. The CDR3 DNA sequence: TGCGCCAGCAGCCAGCTCAGTGATAACACCGGGGAGCTGTTTTTT.